This TCR beta chain is drawn from a study of blood T cell repertoires in COVID-19. Study summary: PBMCs, B-cell-depleted T cells, or T cells were the source of the cDNA or gDNA that made up the material.

This clone is a singleton in its sample. This CDR3 region has 15 residues. The V and J ends lost 8 bases and 4 bases, in that order; junction bases with no gene match: 11. Per germline, CDR1 MDHEN and CDR2 SYDVKM. Recruits, aged roughly 18 to 95 years, lived in 24 US areas. Clinical history as reported by participants underpinned cohort assignment. In Cohort 3, a recovered donor had either two negative PCRs, clearance, or symptom resolution. Some clones are missing from TCRdb's copy, which holds only in-frame ones; the method was immunoSEQ multiplex PCR. The sample shows roughly 280,000 clones, about 88% of them seen only once.

The receptor's source is a woman between 50 and 59 years old who had recovered from COVID-19. The sequencing input was PBMCs or T cells enriched from blood (not recorded which). The chain recombines TRBV28 with TRBJ2-3, with TRBD2 matching 8 bases. The CDR3 region has the DNA TGTGCCAGCGGAGAAGCGGGAGTGGTATCAGATACGCAGTATTTT. The encoded protein is CASGEAGVVSDTQYF. Full variable domain (outside the CDR3, taken from reference TRBV28 and TRBJ2-3): DVKVTQSSRYLVKRTGEKVFLECVQDMDHENMFWYRQDPGLGLRLIYFSYDVKMKEKGDIPEGYSVSREKKERFSLILESASTNQTSMYLCASGEAGVVSDTQYFGPGTRLTVL.